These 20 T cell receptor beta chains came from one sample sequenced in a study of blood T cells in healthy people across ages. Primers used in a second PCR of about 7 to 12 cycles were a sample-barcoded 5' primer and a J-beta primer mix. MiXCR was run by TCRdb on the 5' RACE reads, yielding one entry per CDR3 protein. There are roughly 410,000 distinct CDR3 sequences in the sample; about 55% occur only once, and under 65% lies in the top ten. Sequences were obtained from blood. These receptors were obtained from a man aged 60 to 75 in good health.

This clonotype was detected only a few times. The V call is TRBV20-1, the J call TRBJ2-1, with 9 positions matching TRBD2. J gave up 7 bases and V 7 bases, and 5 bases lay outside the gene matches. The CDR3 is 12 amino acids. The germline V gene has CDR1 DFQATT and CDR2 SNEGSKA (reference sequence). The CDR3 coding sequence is TGCAGTGTTAGCGGGAGCGGGAATGAGCAGTTCTTC. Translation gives CSVSGSGNEQFF.

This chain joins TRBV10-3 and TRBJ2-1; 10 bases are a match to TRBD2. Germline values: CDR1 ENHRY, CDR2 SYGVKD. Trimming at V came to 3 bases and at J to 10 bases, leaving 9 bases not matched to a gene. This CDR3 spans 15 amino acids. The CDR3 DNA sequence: TGTGCCATCAGTGAAGCTAGCGGGAGTCAGAACGAGCAGTTCTTC. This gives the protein CAISEASGSQNEQFF.

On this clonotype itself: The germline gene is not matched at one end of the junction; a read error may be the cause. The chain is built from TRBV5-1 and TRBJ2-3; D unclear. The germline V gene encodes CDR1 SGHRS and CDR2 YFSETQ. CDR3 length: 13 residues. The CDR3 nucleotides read TGCGCCAGCAGCTTGGATGGCACAGATGCGCAGTATTTT. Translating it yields CASSLDGTDAQYF.

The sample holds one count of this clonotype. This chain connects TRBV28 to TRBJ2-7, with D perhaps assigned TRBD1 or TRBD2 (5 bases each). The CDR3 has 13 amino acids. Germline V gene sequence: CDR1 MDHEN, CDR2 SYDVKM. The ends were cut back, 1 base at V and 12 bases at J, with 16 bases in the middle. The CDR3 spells CASSLSGWETRYF. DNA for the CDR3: TGTGCCAGCAGTTTATCAGGGTGGGAGACCCGGTACTTC.

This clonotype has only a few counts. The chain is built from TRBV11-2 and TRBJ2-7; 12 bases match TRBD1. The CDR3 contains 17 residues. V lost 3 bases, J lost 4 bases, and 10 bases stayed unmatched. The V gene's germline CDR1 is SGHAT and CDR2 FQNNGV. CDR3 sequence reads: CASSFPGTGGGGYEQYF. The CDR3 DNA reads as TGTGCCAGCAGCTTTCCCGGGACAGGGGGCGGAGGGTACGAGCAGTACTTC.

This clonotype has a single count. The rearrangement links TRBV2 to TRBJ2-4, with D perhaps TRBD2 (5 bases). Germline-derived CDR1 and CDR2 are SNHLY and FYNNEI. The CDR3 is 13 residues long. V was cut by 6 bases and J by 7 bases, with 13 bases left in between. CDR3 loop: CASRPGTANIQYF. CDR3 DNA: TGTGCCAGCAGGCCGGGAACGGCTAACATTCAGTACTTC.

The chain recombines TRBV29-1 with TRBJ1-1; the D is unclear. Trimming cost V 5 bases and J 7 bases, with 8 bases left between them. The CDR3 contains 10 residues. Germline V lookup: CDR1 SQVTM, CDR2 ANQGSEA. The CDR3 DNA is TGCAGCGTTAAAAAGGATGAAGCTTTCTTT. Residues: CSVKKDEAFF. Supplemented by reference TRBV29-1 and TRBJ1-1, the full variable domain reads SAVISQKPSRDICQRGTSLTIQCQVDSQVTMMFWYRQQPGQSLTLIATANQGSEATYESGFVIDKFPISRPNLTFSTLTVSNMSPEDSSIYLCSVKKDEAFFGQGTRLTVV.

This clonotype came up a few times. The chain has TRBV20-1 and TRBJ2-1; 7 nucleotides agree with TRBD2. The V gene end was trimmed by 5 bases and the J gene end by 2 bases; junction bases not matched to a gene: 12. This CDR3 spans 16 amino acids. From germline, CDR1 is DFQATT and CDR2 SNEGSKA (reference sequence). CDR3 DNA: TGCAGTGCTCGGGGACGCTGGGGGGGGGCCTACAATGAGCAGTTCTTC. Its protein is CSARGRWGGAYNEQFF.

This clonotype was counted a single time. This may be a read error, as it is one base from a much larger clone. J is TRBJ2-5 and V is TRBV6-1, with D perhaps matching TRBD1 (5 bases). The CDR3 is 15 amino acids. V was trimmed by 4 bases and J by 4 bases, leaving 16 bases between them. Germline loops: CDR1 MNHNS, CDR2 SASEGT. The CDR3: CASSGGHARGETQYF. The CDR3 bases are TGTGCCAGCAGTGGAGGACACGCTAGGGGAGAGACCCAGTACTTC.

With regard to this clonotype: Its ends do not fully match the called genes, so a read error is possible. CDR3 sequence (DNA): TGTGCCAACAGCCCGGCCAGGCTAGCCTTCACAGATACGCAGTATTTT. This gives the protein CANSPARLAFTDTQYF. The rearrangement joins TRBV11-2 to TRBJ2-3; TRBD2 is a possible D gene (5 bases). The CDR3 consists of 16 residues. Germline V gene lookup returns CDR1 SGHAT and CDR2 FQNNGV.

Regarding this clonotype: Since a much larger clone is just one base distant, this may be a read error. CDR3 region: CASGYPFAVPPYEQYF. The CDR3 DNA follows: TGTGCCAGCGGTTACCCCTTTGCGGTACCTCCCTACGAGCAGTACTTC. The rearrangement joins TRBV6-2 or TRBV6-3 to TRBJ2-7; D is unclear. Germline assignment: CDR1 MNHEY and CDR2 SVGEGT. The CDR3 consists of 16 residues.

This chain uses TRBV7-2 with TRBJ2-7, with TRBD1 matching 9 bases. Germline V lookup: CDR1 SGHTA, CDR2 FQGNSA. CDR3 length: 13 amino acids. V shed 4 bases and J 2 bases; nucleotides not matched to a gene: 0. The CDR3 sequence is CASSWDRAYEQYF. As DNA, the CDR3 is TGTGCCAGCAGCTGGGACAGGGCCTACGAGCAGTACTTC.

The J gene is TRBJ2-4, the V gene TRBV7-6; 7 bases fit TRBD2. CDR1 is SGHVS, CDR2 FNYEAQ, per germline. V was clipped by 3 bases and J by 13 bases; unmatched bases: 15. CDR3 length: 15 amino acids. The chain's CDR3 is CASSLDREGDNEQYF. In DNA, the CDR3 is TGTGCCAGCAGCTTGGATAGGGAGGGTGACAATGAGCAGTACTTC.

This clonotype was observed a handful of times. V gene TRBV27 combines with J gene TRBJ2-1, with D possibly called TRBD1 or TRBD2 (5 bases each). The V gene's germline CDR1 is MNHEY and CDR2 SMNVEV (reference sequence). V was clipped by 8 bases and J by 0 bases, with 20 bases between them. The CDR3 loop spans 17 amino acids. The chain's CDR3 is CASGPFSGTSSYNEQFF. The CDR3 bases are TGTGCCAGCGGCCCTTTCTCCGGGACCAGCTCCTACAATGAGCAGTTCTTC.

The CDR3, as DNA: TGTGCCAGCAGCCAAGGGGAACAGTTACAGTACTTC. It encodes CASSQGEQLQYF. The V call is TRBV3-1, the J call TRBJ2-7; D not resolved. Germline CDR1 is LGHDT and CDR2 is YNNKEL (reference sequence). The germline V and J ends were trimmed by 1 base and 10 bases, with 11 bases remaining between them. CDR3 length equals 12 residues.

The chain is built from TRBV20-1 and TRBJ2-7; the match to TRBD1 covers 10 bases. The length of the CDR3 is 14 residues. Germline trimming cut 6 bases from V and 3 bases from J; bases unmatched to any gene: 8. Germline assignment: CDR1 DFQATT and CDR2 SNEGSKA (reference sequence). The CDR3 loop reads CSALRDRGFYEQYF. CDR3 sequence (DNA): TGCAGTGCACTTCGGGACAGGGGTTTCTACGAGCAGTACTTC.

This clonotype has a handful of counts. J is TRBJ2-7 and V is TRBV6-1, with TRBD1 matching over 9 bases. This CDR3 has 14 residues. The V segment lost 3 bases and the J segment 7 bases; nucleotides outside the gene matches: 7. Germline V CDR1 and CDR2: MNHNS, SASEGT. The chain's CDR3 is CASSDGQGRGEQYF. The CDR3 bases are TGTGCCAGCAGTGATGGACAGGGGAGAGGGGAGCAGTACTTC.

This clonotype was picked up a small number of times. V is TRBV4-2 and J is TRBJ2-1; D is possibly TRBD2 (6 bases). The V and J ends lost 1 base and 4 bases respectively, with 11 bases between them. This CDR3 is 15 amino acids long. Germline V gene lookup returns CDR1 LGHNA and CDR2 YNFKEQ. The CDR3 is CASSQGGEGYNEQFF. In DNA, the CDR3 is TGTGCCAGCAGCCAAGGCGGGGAAGGGTACAATGAGCAGTTCTTC.

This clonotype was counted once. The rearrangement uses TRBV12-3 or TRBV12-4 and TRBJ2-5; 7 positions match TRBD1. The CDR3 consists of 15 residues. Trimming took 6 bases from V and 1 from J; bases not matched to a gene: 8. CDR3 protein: CASSPGTASQETQYF. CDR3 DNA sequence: TGTGCCAGCAGCCCCGGGACAGCGTCCCAAGAGACCCAGTACTTC.

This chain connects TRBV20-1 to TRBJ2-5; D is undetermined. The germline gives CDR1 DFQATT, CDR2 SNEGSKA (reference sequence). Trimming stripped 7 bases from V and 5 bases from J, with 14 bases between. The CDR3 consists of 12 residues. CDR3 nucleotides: TGCAGTGGGGCCTATCTTAGGGAGACCCAGTACTTC. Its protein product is CSGAYLRETQYF.